The present entry profiles one T cell receptor beta chain with its context. Its antigen is still unknown. There are no base qualities to consult, and no much larger clone falls within one base. Libraries were built with PCR. The sequencer listed for this sample is Illumina HiSeq 2500. To normalize quantification of the TCRbeta repertoire, the TCR libraries were built with molecular barcoding that relied on unique molecular identifiers. The public reads were reanalyzed by TCRdb: fastp trimming at Q25, MiXCR alignment, in-frame beta chains only. One record per CDR3 amino acid sequence lists the most common genes and DNA. The sample table lists hundreds of thousands of distinct CDR3 sequences, over 10% of them with a count of one. The ten biggest clones cover around 2.2% of the sample. What the treatment or condition label conveys for this sample: allogeneic hematopoietic cell transplantation with graft depleted of TCRalphabeta T cells and CD19 B cells. TCRalphabeta/CD19-depleted allogeneic hematopoietic cell grafts were given to the transplant recipients, all of whom were children.

These data are taken from a study of T-cell reconstitution after alpha-beta-depleted transplantation in children listed by TCRdb under 2016. Study-level background: Using TCR repertoire profiling, the study quantitatively followed how T-cell immune reconstitution unfolded in children after TCRalphabeta/CD19-depleted allogeneic hematopoietic cell transplantation. The paper as a whole reports these results and caveats: The frequencies of hyperexpanded clones fell over the following months, and after one year, T-cell counts and TCRbeta diversity were mostly attributed to newly produced T cells. About two months after transplant, the apparently early recovery of alphabetaT-cell counts reportedly depended on just several hundred clones that had expanded rapidly and came from non-depleted graft cells. In some patients, the high TCRbeta diversity seen at day 60 was put down to recipient T cells and intrathymic progenitors that had survived conditioning.

In the germline V gene, CDR1 corresponds to LGHNA and CDR2 to YSLEER. Including cysteine and phenylalanine, the CDR3 has 16 amino acids. The sequence is cut down to CDR3 DNA, 48 bases in frame from base 1. The germline ends are 11 bases apart after V is trimmed by 0 bases and J by 3 bases. This clonotype originated in a male patient between 10 and 17 years old who had a stem cell transplant for acute myeloid leukemia, so the T cells may come from the graft donor. Rearrangement joined TRBV4-3 to TRBJ2-2; the D gene assignment is perhaps TRBD1 or TRBD2, with each matching 5 bases. This specimen was PBMCs, mostly from graft donor cells, taken 360 days after TCRalphabeta/CD19-depleted stem cell transplant. The CDR3 is CASSQDRGHYTGELFF. The nucleotide sequence reads as follows: TGCGCCAGCAGCCAAGATCGGGGCCATTACACCGGGGAGCTGTTTTTT.